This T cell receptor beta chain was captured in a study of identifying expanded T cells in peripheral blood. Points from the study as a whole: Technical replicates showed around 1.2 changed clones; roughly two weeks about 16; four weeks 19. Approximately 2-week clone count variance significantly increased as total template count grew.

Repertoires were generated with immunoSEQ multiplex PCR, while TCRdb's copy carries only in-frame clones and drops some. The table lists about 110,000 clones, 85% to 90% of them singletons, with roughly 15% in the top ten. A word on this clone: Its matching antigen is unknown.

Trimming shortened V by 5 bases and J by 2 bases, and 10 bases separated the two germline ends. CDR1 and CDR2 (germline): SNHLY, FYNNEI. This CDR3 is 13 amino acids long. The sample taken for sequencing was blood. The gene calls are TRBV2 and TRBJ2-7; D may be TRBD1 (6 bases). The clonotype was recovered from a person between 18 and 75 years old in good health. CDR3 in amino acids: CASSQQGPYEQYF. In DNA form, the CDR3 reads TGTGCCAGCAGTCAACAGGGACCCTACGAGCAGTACTTC.